These 30 T cell receptor beta chains originate from one sample sequenced in a study of Ad26.COV2.S vaccination and SARS-CoV-2 variants. Profiled with immunoSEQ multiplex PCR; TCRdb holds only in-frame clones, not every one. The sample lists 250,000 to 300,000 clones; over 75% were seen once. Sample treatment: 19 received Ad26.COV2.S at low or high dose, single or two shots; roughly 5 received placebo; per-sample allocation not given. Samples were taken on day 63 after the first vaccine or placebo injection. The material was peripheral blood, obtained in a trial of Ad26.COV2.S vaccine versus placebo. Every receptor here comes from a person between 18 and 65 years old who received the Ad26.COV2.S COVID-19 vaccine or a placebo.

The chain recombines TRBV19 with TRBJ1-6; TRBD1 might be the D (6 bases). The CDR3 has 15 amino acids. The germline gives CDR1 LNHDA, CDR2 SQIVND (reference sequence). V dropped 7 bases and J dropped 6 bases, with 16 bases sitting between them. CDR3 coding DNA: TGTGCCAGTACCCTACAGGGTACCCCTAATTCACCCCTCCACTTT. Protein product: CASTLQGTPNSPLHF.

The genes are TRBV7-2 and TRBJ2-5, with 7 bases aligning to TRBD2. The length of the CDR3 is 15 residues. J lost 5 bases, V lost 1 base, and 7 bases had no gene match. Per germline, CDR1 SGHTA and CDR2 FQGNSA. The CDR3 DNA follows: TGTGCCAGCAGCTTAGGGGGGGGACCCCTGGAGACCCAGTACTTC. Translation gives CASSLGGGPLETQYF.

The genes are TRBV5-1 and TRBJ2-2; D call uncertain. The CDR3 totals 16 residues. Trimming left V 4 bases short and J 1 base short, with 14 bases between. In germline, CDR1 is SGHRS, CDR2 YFSETQ. Here the CDR3 DNA reads TGCGCCAGCAGCCCAAGGGCTGGACGGAACACCGGGGAGCTGTTTTTT. As protein: CASSPRAGRNTGELFF.

The V and J genes are TRBV15 and TRBJ1-4; 7 nucleotides line up with TRBD1. V lost 0 bases and J lost 13; bases outside the gene matches: 5. Looked up from germline, CDR1 is LNHNV and CDR2 is YYDKDF (reference sequence). The CDR3 covers 13 residues. CDR3 sequence: CATSRDLSGGLFF. DNA for the CDR3: TGTGCCACCAGCAGAGATCTTTCAGGGGGACTGTTTTTT.

The rearrangement uses TRBV7-9 and TRBJ2-3; weak D call: TRBD2 (5 bases). Trimming left V 5 bases short and J 5 bases short, with 14 bases between. CDR1 SEHNR and CDR2 FQNEAQ come from the germline V gene (reference sequence). CDR3 length: 14 residues. The CDR3, as DNA: TGTGCCAGCAGCCCCGTGGGCGGGCGAGATACGCAGTATTTT. Its translation is CASSPVGGRDTQYF.

The rearrangement joins TRBV6-1 to TRBJ2-5; D is perhaps TRBD1 (6 bases). V dropped 2 bases and J dropped 5 bases, with 15 bases sitting between them. The CDR3 is made up of 15 amino acids. CDR1 and CDR2 (germline): MNHNS, SASEGT. CDR3 in DNA: TGTGCCAGCAGTGAATTTCGAGGGGGATACGAGACCCAGTACTTC. Its protein product is CASSEFRGGYETQYF.

This rearrangement joins TRBV9 to TRBJ1-2; tentatively, D is TRBD1 (6 bases). Germline CDR1 and CDR2: SGDLS and YYNGEE. The CDR3 consists of 15 residues. V was clipped by 6 bases and J by 2 bases, with 17 bases between them. Written as DNA, the CDR3 is TGTGCCAGCAACCTTTTAACAGGGACCAACTATGGCTACACCTTC. Its protein is CASNLLTGTNYGYTF.

The rearrangement uses TRBV10-1 and TRBJ2-1; 9 nucleotides line up with TRBD1. This CDR3 contains 17 residues. CDR1 is WNHNN, CDR2 SYGVQD, per germline (reference sequence). Trimming took 3 bases from V and 9 from J; bases not matched to a gene: 15. The CDR3 nucleotides are TGCGCCAGCAGTGAAGTCCCCGGGACAGGGTGGGGGACTGAGCAGTTCTTC. Its translation: CASSEVPGTGWGTEQFF.

The chain recombines TRBV3-1 (or the pseudogene TRBV3-2) with TRBJ1-3; no reliable D call. CDR3 length: 15 residues. The V end was cut by 4 bases, the J end by 4 bases, with 14 bases between. Germline V gene sequence: CDR1 LGHDT, CDR2 YNNKEL (reference sequence). The CDR3 DNA is TGTGCCAGCAGCCGAACGACACCGGCCGGAAACACCATATATTTT. Its protein is CASSRTTPAGNTIYF.

The V call is TRBV6-4, the J call TRBJ1-5; TRBD1 is a possible D gene (6 bases). The germline CDR1 and CDR2 sequences are MRHNA and SNTAGT. V was clipped by 4 bases and J by 3 bases, with 10 bases between them. This CDR3 has 14 residues. The CDR3, as DNA: TGTGCCAGCAGTGCGGACAGCACCAATCAGCCCCAGCATTTT. This gives the protein CASSADSTNQPQHF.

The chain combines TRBV11-3 with TRBJ2-7, with TRBD1 identical over 7 bases. The junction had 6 bases not matched to a gene; V was cut back by 5 bases and J by 2 bases. CDR3 length: 14 amino acids. Germline loops: CDR1 SGHNT, CDR2 YENEEA. This chain's CDR3 is CASSPRTGAYEQYF. DNA of the CDR3: TGTGCCAGCAGCCCTCGGACAGGAGCCTACGAGCAGTACTTC.

This clone occurred a few times. V and J are TRBV4-1 and TRBJ1-1, with D unclear. The CDR3 is 17 amino acids. The germline V gene has CDR1 MGHRA and CDR2 YSYEKL. Between the trimmed V and J ends, which lost 5 bases and 4 bases, there was a span of 23 bases. The CDR3 sequence: CASSKADMGFVSTEAFF. For the CDR3, the DNA is TGCGCCAGCAGCAAAGCAGACATGGGATTTGTAAGCACTGAAGCTTTCTTT.

The rearrangement links TRBV29-1 to TRBJ1-4; possibly TRBD1 for D (5 bases). Per germline, CDR1 SQVTM and CDR2 ANQGSEA. The CDR3 length is 14 residues. Trimming stripped 4 bases from V and 7 bases from J, with 16 bases between. The CDR3: CSVAPGRSTEKLFF. As DNA, the CDR3 is TGCAGCGTTGCCCCAGGGCGTAGTACTGAAAAACTGTTTTTT.

The gene calls are TRBV5-6 and TRBJ2-2, with unresolved D. The CDR3 consists of 14 residues. The ends were cut back, 0 bases at V and 1 base at J, with 4 bases in the middle. Germline lookup yields CDR1 SGHDT and CDR2 YYEEEE. Here the CDR3 DNA reads TGTGCCAGCAGCTTGGGTTTGAACACCGGGGAGCTGTTTTTT. Its translation: CASSLGLNTGELFF.

This sequence joins TRBV6-4 and TRBJ2-7; maybe TRBD2 (5 bases). The length of the CDR3 is 14 residues. With 2 bases removed from V and 2 bases from J, the gap between germline ends came to 10 bases. The V gene's germline CDR1 is MRHNA and CDR2 SNTAGT. CDR3 sequence reads: CASSDREPAYEQYF. Here the CDR3 DNA reads TGTGCCAGCAGTGACCGGGAACCCGCCTACGAGCAGTACTTC.

The chain carries TRBV5-1 and TRBJ2-1; 15 bases line up with TRBD2. The CDR3 totals 16 residues. Germline-derived CDR1 and CDR2 are SGHRS and YFSETQ. The ends lost 4 bases at V and 10 bases at J; junction bases unmatched: 9. The DNA for the CDR3 is TGCGCCAGCAGCCCCGGACTAGCGGGGGGGCTCAGCGAGCAGTTCTTC. Amino acids: CASSPGLAGGLSEQFF.

J is TRBJ2-7 and V is TRBV6-5; D might be TRBD2 (6 bases). Trimming took 0 bases from V and 2 from J, leaving 14 bases between them. CDR1 MNHEY and CDR2 SVGAGI come from the germline V gene. The CDR3 loop spans 16 amino acids. The chain's CDR3 is CASSYSIGGGTYEQYF. The CDR3 bases are TGTGCCAGCAGTTACTCGATAGGTGGCGGGACCTACGAGCAGTACTTC.

This chain joins TRBV29-1 and TRBJ2-7, with 8 bases aligning to TRBD1. The CDR3 has 11 amino acids. Trimming took 7 bases from V and 4 from J; bases not matched to a gene: 3. Germline V gives CDR1 SQVTM, CDR2 ANQGSEA. The CDR3, as DNA: TGCAGCGCCGGACAGGGTTACGAGCAGTACTTC. Its protein is CSAGQGYEQYF.

The V call is TRBV14, the J call TRBJ2-5; the D gene is possibly TRBD1 (5 bases). Germline-derived CDR1 and CDR2 are SGHDN and FVKESK. CDR3 length: 16 residues. Trimming left V 1 base short and J 4 bases short, with 16 bases between. CDR3 residues: CASSQGGRQIGETQYF. The CDR3 DNA is TGTGCCAGCAGCCAAGGAGGCCGACAGATTGGAGAGACCCAGTACTTC.

This sequence joins TRBV7-9 and TRBJ1-2, with 8 bases fitting TRBD1. Per germline, CDR1 SEHNR and CDR2 FQNEAQ (reference sequence). V dropped 5 bases and J dropped 6; count of bases not matched to a gene: 14. This CDR3 spans 16 amino acids. In DNA form, the CDR3 reads TGTGCCAGCAGCCAAGGACAGGGAGGAAAACGAGATGGCTACACCTTC. This translates into CASSQGQGGKRDGYTF. The full variable domain, with the rest looked up from reference TRBV7-9 and TRBJ1-2, is DTGVSQNPRHKITKRGQNVTFRCDPISEHNRLYWYRQTLGQGPEFLTYFQNEAQLEKSRLLSDRFSAERPKGSFSTLEIQRTEQGDSAMYLCASSQGQGGKRDGYTFGSGTRLTVV.

The V gene is TRBV14, the J gene TRBJ2-5; D is possibly TRBD1 (6 bases). The CDR3 has 15 amino acids. Germline V CDR1 and CDR2: SGHDN, FVKESK. V was cut by 2 bases and J by 5 bases, with 15 bases left in between. Here the CDR3 reads CASSQIQGLTETQYF. The CDR3, as DNA: TGTGCCAGCAGCCAAATACAGGGCTTGACGGAGACCCAGTACTTC.

CDR3 sequence (DNA): TGTGCCAGCAGCTCGACTCCAGGGGTTGAGCAGTACTTC. Protein product: CASSSTPGVEQYF. The genes are TRBV7-3 and TRBJ2-7; weak D call: TRBD1 (6 bases). Trimming took 4 bases from V and 7 from J, leaving 14 bases between them. Germline V lookup: CDR1 SGHTA, CDR2 FQGTGA. CDR3 size: 13 residues.

The genes are TRBV2 and TRBJ2-7; D might be TRBD1 or TRBD2, each matching 6 bases. The germline CDR1 and CDR2 sequences are SNHLY and FYNNEI. Trimming cost V 9 bases and J 4 bases, with 16 bases left between them. The CDR3 spans 13 residues. Here the CDR3 reads CASGGRGVYEQYF. CDR3 nucleotides: TGTGCCAGTGGGGGGCGCGGGGTGTACGAGCAGTACTTC.

The chain couples TRBV29-1 to TRBJ2-1; 10 bases are shared with TRBD1. Germline assignment: CDR1 SQVTM and CDR2 ANQGSEA. The CDR3 loop spans 14 amino acids. The V segment lost 6 bases and the J segment 4 bases; nucleotides outside the gene matches: 6. The DNA for the CDR3 is TGCAGCGTAAGACGACAGGGGGCTTACAATGAGCAGTTCTTC. Protein: CSVRRQGAYNEQFF.

This clone was seen a handful of times. V gene TRBV5-1 combines with J gene TRBJ2-2; D is ambiguous. Germline V CDR1 and CDR2: SGHRS, YFSETQ. There are 18 residues in the CDR3. V was clipped by 1 base and J by 6 bases, with 22 bases between them. The CDR3 nucleotides read TGCGCCAGCAGCTTGATAATAGCTAGGAGAGGCCGTTCCGGGGAGCTGTTTTTT. It translates to CASSLIIARRGRSGELFF.

This sequence joins TRBV6-2 or TRBV6-3 and TRBJ2-1; 9 bases line up with TRBD2. Trimming took 5 bases from V and 12 from J; bases not matched to a gene: 23. The CDR3 runs 18 residues. Looked up from germline, CDR1 is MNHEY and CDR2 is SVGEGT. CDR3 nucleotides: TGTGCCAGCAGTAATATTAGCGGGAGTACCTGGTATTTGGGTTGGCAGTTCTTC. Protein product: CASSNISGSTWYLGWQFF.

V and J are TRBV2 and TRBJ2-7; maybe TRBD1 (5 bases). Germline V gene sequence: CDR1 SNHLY, CDR2 FYNNEI. Trimming took off 4 bases at V and 5 bases at J, with 15 bases between the two ends. The CDR3 is made up of 14 amino acids. CDR3 sequence reads: CASSVTGIRNEQYF. The CDR3 nucleotides read TGTGCCAGCAGTGTTACAGGAATACGGAACGAGCAGTACTTC. Supplemented by reference TRBV2 and TRBJ2-7, the full variable domain reads EPEVTQTPSHQVTQMGQEVILRCVPISNHLYFYWYRQILGQKVEFLVSFYNNEISEKSEIFDDQFSVERPDGSNFTLKIRSTKLEDSAMYFCASSVTGIRNEQYFGPGTRLTVT.

The CDR3 sequence: CASSLPPGHSGNTIYF. The CDR3 DNA follows: TGTGCCAGCAGCCTACCACCGGGCCACTCTGGAAACACCATATATTTT. This chain connects TRBV7-2 to TRBJ1-3; D uncertain. The CDR3 has 16 residues. Trimming took 5 bases from V and 0 from J, leaving 14 bases between them. Germline lookup yields CDR1 SGHTA and CDR2 FQGNSA.

The J gene is TRBJ2-1, the V gene TRBV7-6; D not resolved. The CDR3 has 15 residues. Trimming shortened V by 5 bases and J by 7 bases, and 18 bases separated the two germline ends. Germline assignment: CDR1 SGHVS and CDR2 FNYEAQ. The chain's CDR3 is CASSLLLSNSNEQFF. The CDR3 nucleotides are TGTGCCAGCAGCCTACTGCTCTCGAATTCAAATGAGCAGTTCTTC. The whole variable domain, remainder taken from reference TRBV7-6 and TRBJ2-1, is GAGVSQSPRYKVTKRGQDVALRCDPISGHVSLYWYRQALGQGPEFLTYFNYEAQQDKSGLPNDRFSAERPEGSISTLTIQRTEQRDSAMYRCASSLLLSNSNEQFFGPGTRLTVL.

Notes on this clone: One end of the junction fails to match germline, which may point to a read error. The J gene is TRBJ1-1, the V gene TRBV2, with D maybe TRBD1 (5 bases). Germline V gene lookup returns CDR1 SNHLY and CDR2 FYNNEI. The CDR3 contains 14 residues. CDR3 DNA: TGTGCCAGCAGCGAAGCCTACAGGAGGTCTGAAGCTTTCTTT. It yields the protein CASSEAYRRSEAFF.